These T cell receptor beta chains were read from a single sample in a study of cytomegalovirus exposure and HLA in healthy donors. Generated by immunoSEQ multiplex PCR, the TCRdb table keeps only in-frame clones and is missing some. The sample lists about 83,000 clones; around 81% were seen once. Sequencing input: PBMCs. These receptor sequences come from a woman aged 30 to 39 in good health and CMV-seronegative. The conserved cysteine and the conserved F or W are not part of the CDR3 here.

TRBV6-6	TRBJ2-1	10	ASRVGSNEQF
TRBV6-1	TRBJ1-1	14	ASSEGPGPWGTEAF
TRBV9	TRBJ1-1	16	ASSVGTPNPVGNTEAF
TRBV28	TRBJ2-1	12	ASSFRAVGNEQF
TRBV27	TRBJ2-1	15	ASSIYLWRGKYNEQF
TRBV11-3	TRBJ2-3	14	ASSSGGGISTDTQY
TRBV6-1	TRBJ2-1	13	ASSEWQGTGNEQF
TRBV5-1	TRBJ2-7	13	ASTTVAGGSYEQY
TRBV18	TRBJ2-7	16	ASSPPSLAGRGSYEQY
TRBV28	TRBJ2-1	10	ASSPRLAATV
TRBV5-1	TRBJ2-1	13	ASSLEFRDYNEQF
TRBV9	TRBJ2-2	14	ASSARLADNTGELF
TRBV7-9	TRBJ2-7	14	SSSGRDRGASYEQY
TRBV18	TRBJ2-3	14	ASSATSGHSTDTQY
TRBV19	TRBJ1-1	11	ASSITEDTEAF
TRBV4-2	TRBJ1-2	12	ASSQAGGGYGYT
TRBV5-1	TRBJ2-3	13	ASSPDRVGTDTQY
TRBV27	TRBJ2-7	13	ASSLSGDTTYEQY
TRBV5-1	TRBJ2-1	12	ASGLAASYNEQF
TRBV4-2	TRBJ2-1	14	ASSQDAGRGPNEQF
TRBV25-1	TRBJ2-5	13	ASSEEGRGGETQY
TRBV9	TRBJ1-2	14	ASSVGGHTGNYGYT
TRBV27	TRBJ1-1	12	ASSYYSGTGEAF
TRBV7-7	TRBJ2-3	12	ASSPSGRADTQY
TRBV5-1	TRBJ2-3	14	ASSSILGLATDTQY